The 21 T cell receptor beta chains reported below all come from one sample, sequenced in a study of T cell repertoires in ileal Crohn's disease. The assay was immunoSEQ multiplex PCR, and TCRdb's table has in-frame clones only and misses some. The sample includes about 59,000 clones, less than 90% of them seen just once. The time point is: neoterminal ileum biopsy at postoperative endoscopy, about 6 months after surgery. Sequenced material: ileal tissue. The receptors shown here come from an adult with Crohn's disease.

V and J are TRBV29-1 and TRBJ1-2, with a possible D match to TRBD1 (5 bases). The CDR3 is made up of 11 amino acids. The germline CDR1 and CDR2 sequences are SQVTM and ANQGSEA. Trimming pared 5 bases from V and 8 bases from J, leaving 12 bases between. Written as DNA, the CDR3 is TGCAGCGTTCATGGGGCGCGGGGCTACACCTTC. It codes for CSVHGARGYTF. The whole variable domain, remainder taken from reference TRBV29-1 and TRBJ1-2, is SAVISQKPSRDICQRGTSLTIQCQVDSQVTMMFWYRQQPGQSLTLIATANQGSEATYESGFVIDKFPISRPNLTFSTLTVSNMSPEDSSIYLCSVHGARGYTFGSGTRLTVV.

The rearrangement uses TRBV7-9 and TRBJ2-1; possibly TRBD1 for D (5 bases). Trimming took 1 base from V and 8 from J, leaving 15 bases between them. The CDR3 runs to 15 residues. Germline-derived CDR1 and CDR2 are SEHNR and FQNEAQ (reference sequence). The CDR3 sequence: CASSLEARAGHEQFF. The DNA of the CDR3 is TGTGCCAGCAGCTTAGAGGCCAGGGCTGGTCATGAGCAGTTCTTC.

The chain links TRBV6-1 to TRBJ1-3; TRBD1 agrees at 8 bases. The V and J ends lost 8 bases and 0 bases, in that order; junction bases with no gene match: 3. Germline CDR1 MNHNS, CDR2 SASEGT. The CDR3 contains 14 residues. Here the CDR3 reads CASGTGGSGNTIYF. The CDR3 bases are TGTGCCAGCGGAACAGGGGGCTCTGGAAACACCATATATTTT.

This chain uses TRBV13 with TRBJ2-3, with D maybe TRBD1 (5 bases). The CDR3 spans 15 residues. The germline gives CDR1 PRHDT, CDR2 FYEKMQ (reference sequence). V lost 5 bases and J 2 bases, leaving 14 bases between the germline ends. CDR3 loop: CASSKAQGYTDTQYF. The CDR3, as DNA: TGTGCCAGCAGCAAGGCTCAGGGATACACAGATACGCAGTATTTT.

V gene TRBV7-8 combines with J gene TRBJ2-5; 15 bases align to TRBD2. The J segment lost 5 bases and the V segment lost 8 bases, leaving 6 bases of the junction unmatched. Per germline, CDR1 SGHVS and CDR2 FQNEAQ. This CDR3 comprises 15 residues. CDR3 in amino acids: CASLGLAGGPETQYF. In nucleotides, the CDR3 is TGTGCCAGCTTGGGACTAGCGGGGGGCCCCGAGACCCAGTACTTC.

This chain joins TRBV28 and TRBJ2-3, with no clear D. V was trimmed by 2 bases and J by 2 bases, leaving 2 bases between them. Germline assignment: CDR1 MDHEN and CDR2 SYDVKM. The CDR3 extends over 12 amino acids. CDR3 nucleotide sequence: TGTGCCAGCAGTTTACTCACAGATACGCAGTATTTT. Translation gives CASSLLTDTQYF.

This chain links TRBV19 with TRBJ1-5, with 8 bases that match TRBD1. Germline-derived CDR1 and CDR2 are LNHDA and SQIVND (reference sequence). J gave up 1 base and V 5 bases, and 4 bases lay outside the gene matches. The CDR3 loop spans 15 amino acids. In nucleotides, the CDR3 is TGTGCCAGTAGTGCAGGGGGCGTCAGCAATCAGCCCCAGCATTTT. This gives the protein CASSAGGVSNQPQHF.

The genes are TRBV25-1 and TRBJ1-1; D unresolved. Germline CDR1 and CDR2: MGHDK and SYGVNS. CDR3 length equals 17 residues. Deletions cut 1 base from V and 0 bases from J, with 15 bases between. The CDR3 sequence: CASSESRLGSMNTEAFF. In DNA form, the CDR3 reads TGTGCCAGCAGTGAATCCCGACTAGGATCGATGAACACTGAAGCTTTCTTT.

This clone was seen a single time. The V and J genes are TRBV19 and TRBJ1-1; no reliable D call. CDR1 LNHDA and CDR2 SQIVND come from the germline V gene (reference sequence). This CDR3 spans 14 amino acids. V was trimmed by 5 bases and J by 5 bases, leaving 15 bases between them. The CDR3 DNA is TGTGCCAGTAGTGCTCGCACTTCGGAGACTGAAGCTTTCTTT. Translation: CASSARTSETEAFF.

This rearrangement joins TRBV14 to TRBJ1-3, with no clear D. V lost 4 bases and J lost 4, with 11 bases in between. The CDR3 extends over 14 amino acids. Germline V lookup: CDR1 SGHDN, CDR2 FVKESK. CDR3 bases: TGTGCCAGCAGCCCACACCAGTCGGGAAACACCATATATTTT. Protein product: CASSPHQSGNTIYF.

CDR3 residues: CASSEAPLAGGETQYF. The CDR3, as DNA: TGTGCCAGCAGTGAAGCGCCTTTGGCGGGAGGGGAGACCCAGTACTTC. The chain recombines TRBV2 with TRBJ2-5, with 9 bases that match TRBD2. The germline gives CDR1 SNHLY, CDR2 FYNNEI. After removal of 0 bases from V and 5 bases from J, the junction contained 7 bases not matched to a gene. CDR3 size: 16 residues.

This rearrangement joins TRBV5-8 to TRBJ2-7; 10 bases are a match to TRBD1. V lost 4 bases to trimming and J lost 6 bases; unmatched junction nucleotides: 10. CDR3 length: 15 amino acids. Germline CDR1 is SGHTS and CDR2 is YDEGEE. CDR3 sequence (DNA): TGTGCCAGCAGCCAGGGCGGGACAGGGGTGAGCGAGCAGTACGTC. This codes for CASSQGGTGVSEQYV.

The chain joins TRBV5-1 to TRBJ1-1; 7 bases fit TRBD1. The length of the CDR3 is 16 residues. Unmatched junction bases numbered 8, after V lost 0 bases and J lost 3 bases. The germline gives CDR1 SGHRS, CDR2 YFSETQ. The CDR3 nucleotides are TGCGCCAGCAGCTTGGCCCCGGGGGACAGTGACACTGAAGCTTTCTTT. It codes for CASSLAPGDSDTEAFF.

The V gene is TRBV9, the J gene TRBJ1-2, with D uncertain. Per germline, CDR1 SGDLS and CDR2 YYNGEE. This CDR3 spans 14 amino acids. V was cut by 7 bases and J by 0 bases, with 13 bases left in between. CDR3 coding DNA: TGTGCCAGCGGTGGGCCTTCTTCTAACTATGGCTACACCTTC. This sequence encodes CASGGPSSNYGYTF.

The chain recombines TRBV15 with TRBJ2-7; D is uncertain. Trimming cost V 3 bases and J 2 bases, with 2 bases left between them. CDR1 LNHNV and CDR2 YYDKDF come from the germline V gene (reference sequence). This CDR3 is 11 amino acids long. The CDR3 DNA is TGTGCCACCAGCAGCACCTACGAGCAGTACTTC. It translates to CATSSTYEQYF.

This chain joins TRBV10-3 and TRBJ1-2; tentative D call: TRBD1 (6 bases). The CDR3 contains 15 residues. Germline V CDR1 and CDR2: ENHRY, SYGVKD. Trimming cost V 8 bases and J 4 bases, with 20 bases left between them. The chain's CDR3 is CAISLPGEPSYGYTF. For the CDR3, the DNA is TGTGCCATCTCTTTACCAGGGGAACCTTCCTATGGCTACACCTTC.

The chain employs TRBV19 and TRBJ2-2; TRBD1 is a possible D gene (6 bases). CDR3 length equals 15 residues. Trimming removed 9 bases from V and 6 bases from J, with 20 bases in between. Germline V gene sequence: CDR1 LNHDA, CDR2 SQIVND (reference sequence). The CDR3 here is CASSAGTQRAGELFF. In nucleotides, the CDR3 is TGTGCCAGCTCCGCCGGGACACAAAGAGCCGGGGAGCTGTTTTTT.

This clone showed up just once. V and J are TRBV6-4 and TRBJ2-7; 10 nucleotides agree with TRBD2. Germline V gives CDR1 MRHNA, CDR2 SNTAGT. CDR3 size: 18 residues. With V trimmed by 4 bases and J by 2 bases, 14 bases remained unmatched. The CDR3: CASSALKLAGIRPYEQYV. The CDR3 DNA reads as TGTGCCAGCAGTGCTTTAAAACTAGCGGGGATCCGCCCCTACGAGCAGTACGTC.

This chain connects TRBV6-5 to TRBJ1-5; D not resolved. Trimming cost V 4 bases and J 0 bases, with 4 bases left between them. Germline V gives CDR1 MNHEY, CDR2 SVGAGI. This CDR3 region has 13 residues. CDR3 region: CASSFHSNQPQHF. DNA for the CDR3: TGTGCCAGCAGTTTCCATAGCAATCAGCCCCAGCATTTT.

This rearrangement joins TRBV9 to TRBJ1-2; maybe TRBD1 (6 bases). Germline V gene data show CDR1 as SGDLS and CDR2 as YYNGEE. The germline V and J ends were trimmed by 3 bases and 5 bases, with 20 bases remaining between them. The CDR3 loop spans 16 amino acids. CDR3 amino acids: CASSGQHGGGAYGYTF. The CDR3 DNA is TGTGCCAGCAGCGGTCAACACGGCGGGGGCGCATATGGCTACACCTTC.

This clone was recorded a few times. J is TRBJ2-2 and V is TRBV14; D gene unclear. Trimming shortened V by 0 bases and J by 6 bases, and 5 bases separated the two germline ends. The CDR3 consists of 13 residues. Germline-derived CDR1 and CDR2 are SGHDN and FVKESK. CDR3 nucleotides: TGTGCCAGCAGCCAAGAGGCCGCCGGGGAGCTGTTTTTT. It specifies CASSQEAAGELFF.